This T cell receptor (beta chain) was documented in a study of Graves' ophthalmopathy and Graves' hyperthyroidism. Clinical symptoms, serum thyroxine, TRAb, thyroid ultrasound and orbital computed tomography determined diagnosis. RNA transcripts served as template for amplifying TCR beta CDR3 sequences. Investigators did first-round RT-PCR with HTBI primers, then second-round multiplex PCR. TCRdb redid the calling of the multiplex PCR reads with MiXCR, one entry per CDR3 protein. The sample shows some 400,000 distinct CDR3 sequences, about 18% of them seen only once. Trimming stripped 10 bases from V and 3 bases from J, with 15 bases between. The CDR3 has 13 residues. The germline CDR1 and CDR2 sequences are SGHVS and FQNEAQ.

The clonotype comes from a woman aged 18-35 years with Graves' ophthalmopathy. This rearrangement joins TRBV7-8 to TRBJ1-2, with a possible D match to TRBD1 (5 bases). Sequencing input: peripheral blood. CDR3 sequence (DNA): TGTGCCACCGGCGATGGGGGATACTATGGCTACACCTTC. Its translation is CATGDGGYYGYTF.